This section outlines one T cell receptor (beta chain) sequence together with its context. This specimen belongs to a study of blood T cell repertoires in COVID-19. Clones were read by immunoSEQ multiplex PCR, and TCRdb kept only the in-frame ones, dropping some. The sample shows under 50,000 clones, approximately 80% of them seen only once. The sample taken for sequencing was peripheral blood. The sequence was collected from a man aged 70 or older with acute or convalescent COVID-19.

CDR3 sequence reads: CASSGTSGPYEQYF. The CDR3 DNA is TGTGCCAGTAGTGGGACTAGCGGGCCCTACGAGCAGTACTTC. The V and J genes are TRBV19 and TRBJ2-7, with 12 bases lining up with TRBD2. The CDR3 sequence is 14 residues long. The ends lost 5 bases at V and 2 bases at J; junction bases unmatched: 1. Germline V CDR1 and CDR2: LNHDA, SQIVND (reference sequence).